The 27 T cell receptor beta chains in this list originate from one sample, sequenced in a study of T cells in Graves' hyperthyroidism and ophthalmopathy. Amplified TCR beta CDR3 regions derived from RNA transcripts. A first-round RT-PCR of the TCR CDR3 used the HTBI primer set. TCRdb re-called the multiplex PCR reads through MiXCR, storing one row per CDR3 protein. The sample yields about 280,000 distinct CDR3 sequences, less than 30% seen once. The sequencing input was blood. The receptors originated from a man aged 35-49 years with Graves' hyperthyroidism that later progressed to Graves' ophthalmopathy.

The sample holds a few counts of this clonotype. The chain combines TRBV20-1 with TRBJ2-7, with 8 bases matching TRBD2. The CDR3 loop spans 15 amino acids. The V gene's germline CDR1 is DFQATT and CDR2 SNEGSKA (reference sequence). Trimming removed 8 bases from V and 7 bases from J; junction bases left unmatched: 19. CDR3 amino acids: CSSSRWRAGGGEQYF. The CDR3 bases are TGCAGTTCCTCCCGGTGGAGGGCCGGGGGGGGAGAGCAGTACTTC.

This clonotype was seen at least ten times. The chain is built from TRBV20-1 and TRBJ2-2; D is unresolved. Trimming cost V 6 bases and J 7 bases, with 15 bases left between them. CDR1 DFQATT and CDR2 SNEGSKA come from the germline V gene (reference sequence). The CDR3 contains 13 residues. In DNA form, the CDR3 reads TGCAGTGCGCCTAGACCCGTGAGCGGGGAGCTGTTTTTT. This sequence encodes CSAPRPVSGELFF.

This clonotype occurred many times. The chain couples TRBV6-5 to TRBJ2-7, with D perhaps given as TRBD1 or TRBD2 (5 bases each). With 5 bases removed from V and 0 bases from J, the gap between germline ends came to 17 bases. Looked up from germline, CDR1 is MNHEY and CDR2 is SVGAGI. This CDR3 contains 16 residues. CDR3 in amino acids: CASSRQGTEASYEQYF. The CDR3 bases are TGTGCCAGCAGTCGACAAGGGACGGAAGCCTCCTACGAGCAGTACTTC.

The chain recombines TRBV7-9 with TRBJ2-5; TRBD2 matches 7 bases. The CDR3 has 12 amino acids. Per germline, CDR1 SEHNR and CDR2 FQNEAQ (reference sequence). The CDR3 region is CALAGVKETQYF. CDR3 DNA: TGTGCACTTGCGGGGGTTAAAGAGACCCAGTACTTC.

The V call is TRBV28, the J call TRBJ1-1; D is ambiguous. CDR3 length equals 13 residues. Trimming stripped 1 base from V and 3 bases from J, with 6 bases between. Germline values: CDR1 MDHEN, CDR2 SYDVKM. Written as DNA, the CDR3 is TGTGCCAGCAGTTTATCGATTTACACTGAAGCTTTCTTT. Translating it yields CASSLSIYTEAFF.

In the case of this clonotype: A read error may produce the germline difference seen at one junction end. The chain uses TRBV6-5 and TRBJ2-7, with TRBD2 identical over 7 bases. CDR3 length: 11 amino acids. CDR1 is MNHEY and CDR2 is SVGAGI in the germline V gene. CDR3 loop: CASSYSGLTLF. CDR3 nucleotide sequence: TGTGCCAGCAGTTACTCGGGACTAACCTTATTC.

The chain recombines TRBV11-1 with TRBJ2-5, with 16 bases aligning to TRBD2. V shed 4 bases, J shed 1 base, and the junction held 9 bases outside the gene matches. The CDR3 is 19 amino acids. Germline V gives CDR1 SGHAT, CDR2 FQDESV (reference sequence). CDR3 residues: CASSSVPGLAGGVQETQYF. The CDR3 region has the DNA TGTGCCAGCAGCTCCGTCCCGGGACTAGCGGGAGGGGTCCAAGAGACCCAGTACTTC. The complete variable domain, with remaining parts taken from reference TRBV11-1 and TRBJ2-5, reads EAEVAQSPRYKITEKSQAVAFWCDPISGHATLYWYRQILGQGPELLVQFQDESVVDDSQLPKDRFSAERLKGVDSTLKIQPAELGDSAMYLCASSSVPGLAGGVQETQYFGPGTRLLVL.

This clonotype has at least ten counts. The rearrangement uses TRBV2 and TRBJ1-4; D is ambiguous. Germline CDR1 SNHLY, CDR2 FYNNEI. The V end was cut by 2 bases, the J end by 8 bases, with 15 bases between. CDR3 length equals 15 residues. The CDR3 DNA reads as TGTGCCAGCAGTGAATACGGCGGAACCTTCGAAAAACTGTTTTTT. This translates into CASSEYGGTFEKLFF.

This clonotype has only a few counts. The chain has TRBV6-1 and TRBJ1-1; possibly TRBD1 for D (6 bases). Trimming took off 7 bases at V and 8 bases at J, with 20 bases between the two ends. CDR3 length: 14 amino acids. Germline loops: CDR1 MNHNS, CDR2 SASEGT. The CDR3 protein is CASTKQGRRIEAFF. The CDR3 DNA is TGTGCCAGCACCAAACAGGGACGGCGGATAGAAGCTTTCTTT.

The chain recombines TRBV25-1 with TRBJ2-5, with D uncertain. This CDR3 comprises 13 residues. Germline lookup yields CDR1 MGHDK and CDR2 SYGVNS. V was pared by 1 base and J by 7 bases, with 10 bases between. Here the CDR3 reads CASSEWSTGTQYF. CDR3 in DNA: TGTGCCAGCAGTGAATGGTCGACTGGGACCCAGTACTTC.

This clonotype was counted ten times or more. The V call is TRBV6-5, the J call TRBJ1-5; D is unresolved. V shed 0 bases and J shed 5 bases, with 8 bases lying between them. The CDR3 contains 14 residues. Germline CDR1 and CDR2: MNHEY and SVGAGI. Here the CDR3 DNA reads TGTGCCAGCAGTTACTCATCGACCTATCAGCCCCAGCATTTT. Residues: CASSYSSTYQPQHF.

This clonotype was counted many times. The chain carries TRBV12-3 or TRBV12-4 and TRBJ1-6; 7 bases map to TRBD1. The ends lost 3 bases at V and 10 bases at J; junction bases unmatched: 3. The CDR3 length is 13 residues. CDR3 residues: CASSLTGISPLHF. The CDR3 DNA reads as TGTGCCAGCAGTTTGACAGGGATCTCACCCCTCCACTTT.

This clonotype occurred many times. The chain links TRBV6-5 to TRBJ1-1, with 11 bases matching TRBD1. The CDR3 consists of 16 residues. The germline gives CDR1 MNHEY, CDR2 SVGAGI. V shed 4 bases and J 4 bases; nucleotides not matched to a gene: 8. DNA for the CDR3: TGTGCCAGCAGTTCCCCTTCCGGGACAGGGGGCACTGAAGCTTTCTTT. This translates into CASSSPSGTGGTEAFF.

This clonotype has at least ten counts. V gene TRBV6-5 combines with J gene TRBJ1-2, with a weak D call TRBD1 (5 bases). V lost 6 bases, J lost 8 bases, and 16 bases lay in between. Germline V gene lookup returns CDR1 MNHEY and CDR2 SVGAGI. The CDR3 is 13 residues long. CDR3 loop: CASSPLGDVGYTF. The CDR3 DNA sequence: TGTGCCAGCAGCCCCCTCGGGGACGTGGGCTACACCTTC.

The table lists this clonotype with many counts. This chain uses TRBV5-6 with TRBJ2-2; D not resolved. The CDR3 has 16 amino acids. Germline assignment: CDR1 SGHDT and CDR2 YYEEEE. The germline V and J ends were trimmed by 1 base and 1 base, with 11 bases remaining between them. The CDR3 nucleotides read TGTGCCAGCAGCTTGCTTTCCTGGATGAACACCGGGGAGCTGTTTTTT. Translation gives CASSLLSWMNTGELFF.

This clonotype appeared a single time. The V call is TRBV27, the J call TRBJ1-2; 8 bases match TRBD1. J lost 6 bases, V lost 4 bases, and 7 bases had no gene match. From germline, CDR1 is MNHEY and CDR2 SMNVEV (reference sequence). This CDR3 spans 14 amino acids. The CDR3 DNA follows: TGTGCCAGCAGTTCGAACCGGGGACAGGATGGCTACACCTTC. Residues: CASSSNRGQDGYTF.

This clonotype occurred many times. The CDR3, as DNA: TGTGCCAGCAGCTTTAACATTGGGACCCAGTACTTC. Amino acids: CASSFNIGTQYF. The rearrangement links TRBV7-2 to TRBJ2-5; D not certain. The germline V gene encodes CDR1 SGHTA and CDR2 FQGNSA. CDR3 size: 12 residues. The V gene lost 3 bases and the J gene lost 7 bases, with 9 bases spanning the gap.

This clonotype was observed at least ten times. V and J are TRBV5-5 and TRBJ1-6, with D unclear. This CDR3 comprises 15 residues. V lost 0 bases and J 8 bases, leaving 12 bases between the germline ends. The germline CDR1 and CDR2 sequences are SGHKS and YYEKEE (reference sequence). The CDR3 sequence: CASSLVPGWDSPLHF. DNA of the CDR3: TGTGCCAGCAGCTTGGTTCCTGGTTGGGATTCACCCCTCCACTTT.

The J gene is TRBJ2-7, the V gene TRBV6-2 or TRBV6-3; weak D call: TRBD2 (5 bases). Trimming removed 7 bases from V and 6 bases from J, with 13 bases in between. Germline assignment: CDR1 MNHEY and CDR2 SVGEGT. This CDR3 comprises 12 residues. The CDR3 is CASNPGSREQYF. The CDR3 DNA is TGTGCCAGCAATCCGGGGTCGCGCGAGCAGTACTTC.

This clonotype was detected many times. CDR3 in DNA: TGCAGTGCTAGAGGTCGGTACGAGCAGTACTTC. It yields the protein CSARGRYEQYF. The J gene is TRBJ2-7, the V gene TRBV20-1, with D unclear. The germline V gene has CDR1 DFQATT and CDR2 SNEGSKA (reference sequence). The CDR3 runs 11 residues. Trimming took 1 base from V and 4 from J, leaving 5 bases between them.

This clonotype was picked up many times. V gene TRBV5-5 combines with J gene TRBJ1-1; unclear D gene. Germline V gene data show CDR1 as SGHKS and CDR2 as YYEKEE (reference sequence). The V and J ends lost 4 bases and 1 base respectively, with 11 bases between them. This CDR3 comprises 14 residues. CDR3: CASSVPFGNTEAFF. DNA for the CDR3: TGTGCCAGCAGCGTCCCTTTTGGGAACACTGAAGCTTTCTTT.

The CDR3 bases are TGTGCCACCAGTGATTTTTCCAAAGTCAGGGGTGCTGGAAACACCATATATTTT. Amino acids: CATSDFSKVRGAGNTIYF. The chain carries TRBV24-1 and TRBJ1-3, with a possible D match to TRBD1 (6 bases). Germline V gene lookup returns CDR1 KGHDR and CDR2 SFDVKD. The CDR3 contains 18 residues. The V end lost 1 base, the J end lost 2 bases, and 17 bases lay between the germline ends.

V is TRBV3-1 and J is TRBJ1-1; D gene unclear. The germline V gene has CDR1 LGHDT and CDR2 YNNKEL (reference sequence). V lost 6 bases and J lost 5, with 13 bases in between. The CDR3 runs 13 residues. The CDR3 DNA is TGTGCCAGCAGTCGGAACGTGCTGACTGAAGCTTTCTTT. It translates to CASSRNVLTEAFF.

This clonotype was seen many times. This rearrangement joins TRBV5-1 to TRBJ2-5; either TRBD1 or TRBD2 may supply D (5 bases each). Germline CDR1 and CDR2: SGHRS and YFSETQ. Trimming removed 4 bases at V and 6 bases at J, with 16 bases between. The CDR3 is 14 amino acids. The CDR3 coding sequence is TGCGCCAGCAGCCCCGGGACCACGGCCAAGACCCAGTACTTC. It codes for CASSPGTTAKTQYF. Full variable domain (outside the CDR3, taken from reference TRBV5-1 and TRBJ2-5): KAGVTQTPRYLIKTRGQQVTLSCSPISGHRSVSWYQQTPGQGLQFLFEYFSETQRNKGNFPGRFSGRQFSNSRSEMNVSTLELGDSALYLCASSPGTTAKTQYFGPGTRLLVL.

This clonotype was picked up many times. This chain connects TRBV6-1 to TRBJ2-4; possibly TRBD1 for D (6 bases). The CDR3 runs to 16 residues. Germline-derived CDR1 and CDR2 are MNHNS and SASEGT. The V end lost 3 bases, the J end lost 6 bases, and 18 bases lay between the germline ends. CDR3 sequence reads: CASSDQGYRGGNIQYF. For the CDR3, the DNA is TGTGCCAGCAGTGATCAGGGGTATAGGGGCGGAAACATTCAGTACTTC.

This clonotype was seen ten or more times. This chain links TRBV20-1 with TRBJ2-5; possibly TRBD2 for D (6 bases). Trimming removed 2 bases at V and 5 bases at J, with 18 bases between. CDR1 is DFQATT and CDR2 is SNEGSKA in the germline V gene (reference sequence). There are 15 residues in the CDR3. Written as DNA, the CDR3 is TGCAGTGCTAGAAACCAGGGCCGGGCGGGGGAGACCCAGTACTTC. Encoded protein: CSARNQGRAGETQYF.

This clonotype was counted ten times or more. The J gene is TRBJ2-5, the V gene TRBV24-1; D gene unclear. The CDR3 extends over 15 amino acids. The germline gives CDR1 KGHDR, CDR2 SFDVKD. Trimming shortened V by 7 bases and J by 0 bases, and 14 bases separated the two germline ends. The CDR3: CATSLGPTYQETQYF. The CDR3 nucleotides read TGTGCCACCAGCCTAGGACCCACGTACCAAGAGACCCAGTACTTC.